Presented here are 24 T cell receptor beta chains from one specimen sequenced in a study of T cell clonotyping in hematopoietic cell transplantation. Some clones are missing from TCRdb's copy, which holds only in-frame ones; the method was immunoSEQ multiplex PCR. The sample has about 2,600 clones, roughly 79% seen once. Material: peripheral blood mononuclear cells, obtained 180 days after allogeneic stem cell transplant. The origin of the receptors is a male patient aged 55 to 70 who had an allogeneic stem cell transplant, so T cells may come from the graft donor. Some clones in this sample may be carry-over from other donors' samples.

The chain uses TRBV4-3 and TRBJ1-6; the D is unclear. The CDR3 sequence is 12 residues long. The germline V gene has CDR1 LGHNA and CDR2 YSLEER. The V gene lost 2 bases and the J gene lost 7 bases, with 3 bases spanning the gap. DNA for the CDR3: TGCGCCAGCAGCCAATCGAATTCACCCCTCCACTTT. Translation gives CASSQSNSPLHF.

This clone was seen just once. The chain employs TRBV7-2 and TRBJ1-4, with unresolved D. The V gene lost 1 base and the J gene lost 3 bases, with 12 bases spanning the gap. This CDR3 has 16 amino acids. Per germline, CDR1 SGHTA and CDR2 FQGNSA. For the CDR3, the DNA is TGTGCCAGCAGCTTAGGGTCCCCGCATCCTAATGAAAAACTGTTTTTT. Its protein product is CASSLGSPHPNEKLFF.

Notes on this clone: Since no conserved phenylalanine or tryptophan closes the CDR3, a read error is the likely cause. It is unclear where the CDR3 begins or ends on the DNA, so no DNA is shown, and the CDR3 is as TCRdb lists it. The chain's CDR3 is CASGVAGLV. This sequence joins TRBV2 and TRBJ1-2; the D call TRBD1 from the table was never checked on the DNA. Germline V gives CDR1 SNHLY, CDR2 FYNNEI. The CDR3 length is 9 residues, termini included.

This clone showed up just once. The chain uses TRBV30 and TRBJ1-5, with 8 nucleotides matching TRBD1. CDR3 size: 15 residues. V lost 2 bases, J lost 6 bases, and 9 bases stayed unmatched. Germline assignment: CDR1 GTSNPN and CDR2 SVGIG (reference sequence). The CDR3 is CAWSNQDRVGQPQHF. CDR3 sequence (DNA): TGTGCCTGGAGTAATCAGGACAGGGTGGGTCAGCCCCAGCATTTT.

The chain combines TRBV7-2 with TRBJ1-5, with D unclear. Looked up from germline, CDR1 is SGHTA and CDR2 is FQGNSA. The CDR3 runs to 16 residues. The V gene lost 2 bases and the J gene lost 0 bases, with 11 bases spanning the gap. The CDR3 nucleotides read TGTGCCAGCAGCTTAATGGCACCTAATAGCAATCAGCCCCAGCATTTT. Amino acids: CASSLMAPNSNQPQHF.

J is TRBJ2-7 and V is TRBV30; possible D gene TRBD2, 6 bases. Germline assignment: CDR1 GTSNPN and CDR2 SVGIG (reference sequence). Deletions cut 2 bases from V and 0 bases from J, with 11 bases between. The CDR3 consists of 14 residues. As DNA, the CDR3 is TGTGCCTGGAGTTCATGGAGGGGCTCCTACGAGCAGTACTTC. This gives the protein CAWSSWRGSYEQYF.

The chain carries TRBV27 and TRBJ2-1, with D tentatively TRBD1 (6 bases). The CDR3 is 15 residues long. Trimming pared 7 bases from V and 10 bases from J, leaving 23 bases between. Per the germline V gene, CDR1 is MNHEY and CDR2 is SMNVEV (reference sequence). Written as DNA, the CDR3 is TGTGCCAGCACTAACTACGGGACCAAGGGGACAGAGCAGTTCTTC. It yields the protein CASTNYGTKGTEQFF.

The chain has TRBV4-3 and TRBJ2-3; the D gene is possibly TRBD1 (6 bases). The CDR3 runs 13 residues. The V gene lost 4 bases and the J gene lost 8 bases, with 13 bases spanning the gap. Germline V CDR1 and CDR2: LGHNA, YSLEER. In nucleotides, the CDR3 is TGCGCCAGCAGCCCCTCAAGGGGGAGTACGCAGTATTTT. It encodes CASSPSRGSTQYF.

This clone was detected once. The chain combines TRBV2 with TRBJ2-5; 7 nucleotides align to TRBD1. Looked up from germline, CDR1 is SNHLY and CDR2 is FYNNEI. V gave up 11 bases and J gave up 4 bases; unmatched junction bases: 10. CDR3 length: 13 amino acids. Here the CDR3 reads CAGGRGLRETQYF. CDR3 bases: TGTGCCGGGGGAAGGGGGCTTCGAGAGACCCAGTACTTC.

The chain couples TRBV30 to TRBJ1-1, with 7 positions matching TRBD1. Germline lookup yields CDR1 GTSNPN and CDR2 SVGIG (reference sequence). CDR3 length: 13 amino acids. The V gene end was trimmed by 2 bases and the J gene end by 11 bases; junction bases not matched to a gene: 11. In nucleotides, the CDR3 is TGTGCCTGGAGTAGAGGGACAGTTTTCACGGCTTTCTTT. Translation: CAWSRGTVFTAFF.

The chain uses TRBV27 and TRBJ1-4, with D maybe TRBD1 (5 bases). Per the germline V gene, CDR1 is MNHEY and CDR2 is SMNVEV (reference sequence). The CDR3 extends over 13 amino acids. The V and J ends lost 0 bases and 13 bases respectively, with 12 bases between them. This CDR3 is CASSLSRAGGLFF. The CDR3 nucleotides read TGTGCCAGCAGTTTATCGAGGGCGGGGGGACTGTTTTTT.

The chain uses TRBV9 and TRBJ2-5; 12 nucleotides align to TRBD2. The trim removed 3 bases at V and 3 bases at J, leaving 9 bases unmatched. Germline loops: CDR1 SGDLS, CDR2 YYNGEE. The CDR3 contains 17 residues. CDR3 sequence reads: CASSDSTRLAGEETQYF. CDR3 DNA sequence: TGTGCCAGCAGCGACAGTACAAGACTAGCGGGAGAAGAGACCCAGTACTTC.

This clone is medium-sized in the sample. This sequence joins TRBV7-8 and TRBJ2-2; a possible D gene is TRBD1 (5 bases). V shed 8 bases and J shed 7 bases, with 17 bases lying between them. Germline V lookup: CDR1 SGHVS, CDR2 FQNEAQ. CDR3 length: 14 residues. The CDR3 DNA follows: TGTGCCAGCTCGTCCCAGGGTGAAGTCGGGGAGCTGTTTTTT. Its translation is CASSSQGEVGELFF.

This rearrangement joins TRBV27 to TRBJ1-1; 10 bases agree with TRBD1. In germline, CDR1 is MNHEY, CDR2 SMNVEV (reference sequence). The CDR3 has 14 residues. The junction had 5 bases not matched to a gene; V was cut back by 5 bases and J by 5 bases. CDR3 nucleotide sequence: TGTGCCAGCAGTCCGGGGACAGGGGAAACTGAAGCTTTCTTT. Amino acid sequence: CASSPGTGETEAFF.

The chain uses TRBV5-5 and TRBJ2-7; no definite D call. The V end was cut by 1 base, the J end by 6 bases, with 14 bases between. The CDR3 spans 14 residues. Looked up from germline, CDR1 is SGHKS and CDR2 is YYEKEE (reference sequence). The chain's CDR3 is CASSLFTSPPEQYF. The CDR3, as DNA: TGTGCCAGCAGCTTGTTCACCTCTCCCCCCGAGCAGTACTTC.

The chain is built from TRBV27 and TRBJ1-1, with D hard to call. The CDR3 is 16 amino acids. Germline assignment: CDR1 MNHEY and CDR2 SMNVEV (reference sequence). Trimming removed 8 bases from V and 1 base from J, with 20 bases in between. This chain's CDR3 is CASGRYGREGNTEAFF. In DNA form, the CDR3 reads TGTGCCAGCGGACGCTACGGGAGGGAGGGGAACACTGAAGCTTTCTTT.

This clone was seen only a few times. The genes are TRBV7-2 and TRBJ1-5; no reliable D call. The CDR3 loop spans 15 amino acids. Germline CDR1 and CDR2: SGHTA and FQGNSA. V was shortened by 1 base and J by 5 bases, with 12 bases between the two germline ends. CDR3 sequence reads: CASSLGHGRDQPQHF. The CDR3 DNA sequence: TGTGCCAGCAGCTTAGGTCACGGACGAGATCAGCCCCAGCATTTT. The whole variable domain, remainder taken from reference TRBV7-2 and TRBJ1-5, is GAGVSQSPSNKVTEKGKDVELRCDPISGHTALYWYRQSLGQGLEFLIYFQGNSAPDKSGLPSDRFSAERTGGSVSTLTIQRTQQEDSAVYLCASSLGHGRDQPQHFGDGTRLSIL.

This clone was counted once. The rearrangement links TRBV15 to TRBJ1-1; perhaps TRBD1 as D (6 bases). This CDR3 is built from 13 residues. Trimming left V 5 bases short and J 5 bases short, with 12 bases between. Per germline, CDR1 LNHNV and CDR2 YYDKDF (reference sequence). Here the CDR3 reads CATSWGALTEAFF. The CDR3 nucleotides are TGTGCCACCAGCTGGGGGGCGCTTACTGAAGCTTTCTTT.

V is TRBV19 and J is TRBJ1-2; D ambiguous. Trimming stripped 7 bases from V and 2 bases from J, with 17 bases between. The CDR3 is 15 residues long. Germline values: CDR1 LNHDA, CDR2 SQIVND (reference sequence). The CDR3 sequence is CASISAVYFNYGYTF. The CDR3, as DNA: TGTGCCAGTATCAGTGCGGTGTACTTCAACTATGGCTACACCTTC.

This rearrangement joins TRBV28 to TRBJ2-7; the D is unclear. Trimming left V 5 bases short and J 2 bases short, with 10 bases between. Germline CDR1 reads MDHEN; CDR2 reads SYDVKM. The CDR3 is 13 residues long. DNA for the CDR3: TGTGCCAGCAGTCTAAGGGCGACCTACGAGCAGTACTTC. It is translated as CASSLRATYEQYF.

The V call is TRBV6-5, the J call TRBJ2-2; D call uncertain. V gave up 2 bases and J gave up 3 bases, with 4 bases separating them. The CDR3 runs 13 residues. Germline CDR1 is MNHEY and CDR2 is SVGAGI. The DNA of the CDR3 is TGTGCCAGCAGTTACCAGGACACCGGGGAGCTGTTTTTT. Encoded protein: CASSYQDTGELFF.

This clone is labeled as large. In DNA, the CDR3 is TGTGCCAGTAGTACAGAGGACGCTTCGCCAAACACCGGGGAGCTGTTTTTT. Protein product: CASSTEDASPNTGELFF. The J gene is TRBJ2-2, the V gene TRBV19; D unclear. Germline assignment: CDR1 LNHDA and CDR2 SQIVND (reference sequence). V lost 4 bases to trimming and J lost 2 bases, with 17 bases between them. This CDR3 contains 17 residues.

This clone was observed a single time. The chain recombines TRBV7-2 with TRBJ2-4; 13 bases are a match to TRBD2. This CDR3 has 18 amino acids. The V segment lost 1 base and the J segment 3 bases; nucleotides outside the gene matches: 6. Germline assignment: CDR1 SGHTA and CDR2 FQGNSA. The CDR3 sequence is CASSLVSGTSGVKNIQYF. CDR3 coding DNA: TGTGCCAGCAGCTTAGTTAGTGGGACTAGCGGGGTCAAAAACATTCAGTACTTC.

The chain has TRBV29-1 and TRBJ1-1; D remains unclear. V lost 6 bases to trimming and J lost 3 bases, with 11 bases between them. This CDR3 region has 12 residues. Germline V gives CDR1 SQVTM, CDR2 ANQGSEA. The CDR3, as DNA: TGCAGCGTGGTCGCCTGGGACACTGAAGCTTTCTTT. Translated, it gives CSVVAWDTEAFF. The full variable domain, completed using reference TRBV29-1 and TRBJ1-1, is SAVISQKPSRDICQRGTSLTIQCQVDSQVTMMFWYRQQPGQSLTLIATANQGSEATYESGFVIDKFPISRPNLTFSTLTVSNMSPEDSSIYLCSVVAWDTEAFFGQGTRLTVV.